The 3 T cell receptor beta chains presented below share a single source sample, sequenced in a study of T cells in localized non-small cell lung cancer. TCRdb's copy holds only in-frame clones and misses some; the assay was immunoSEQ multiplex PCR. The table lists fewer than 1,500 clones, about 24% of them singletons, with roughly a fifth in the top ten. This material consisted of normal lung tissue next to the tumor, taken before any cancer treatment. Receptor source: a man aged 40-75 years with stage II squamous cell lung carcinoma.

This clone was detected only a few times. The rearrangement links TRBV11-3 to TRBJ2-1; 7 bases fit TRBD2. The CDR3 has 14 residues. V gave up 4 bases and J gave up 6 bases; unmatched junction bases: 6. Germline CDR1 and CDR2: SGHNT and YENEEA. CDR3 coding DNA: TGTGCCAGCAGCTCCCGGGACTACGGCAATGAGCAGTTCTTC. The encoded protein is CASSSRDYGNEQFF.

This clone was seen a handful of times. This chain links TRBV11-3 with TRBJ2-4, with a possible D match to TRBD2 (6 bases). The CDR3 runs 18 residues. Germline CDR1 SGHNT, CDR2 YENEEA. The ends were cut back, 2 bases at V and 0 bases at J, with 17 bases in the middle. The CDR3 DNA follows: TGTGCCAGCAGCTTAATGCGGTTGGGGACTCAAGCCAAAAACATTCAGTACTTC. Encoded protein: CASSLMRLGTQAKNIQYF.

This clone has only a few counts. This sequence joins TRBV6-8 and TRBJ1-5, with a weak D call TRBD1 (5 bases). Per the germline V gene, CDR1 is MNHGY and CDR2 is SAAAGT. CDR3 length: 16 residues. Trimming shortened V by 2 bases and J by 1 base, and 12 bases separated the two germline ends. CDR3 loop: CASSYSRVGSNQPQHF. The CDR3, as DNA: TGTGCCAGCAGTTACAGCAGGGTCGGCAGCAATCAGCCCCAGCATTTT.